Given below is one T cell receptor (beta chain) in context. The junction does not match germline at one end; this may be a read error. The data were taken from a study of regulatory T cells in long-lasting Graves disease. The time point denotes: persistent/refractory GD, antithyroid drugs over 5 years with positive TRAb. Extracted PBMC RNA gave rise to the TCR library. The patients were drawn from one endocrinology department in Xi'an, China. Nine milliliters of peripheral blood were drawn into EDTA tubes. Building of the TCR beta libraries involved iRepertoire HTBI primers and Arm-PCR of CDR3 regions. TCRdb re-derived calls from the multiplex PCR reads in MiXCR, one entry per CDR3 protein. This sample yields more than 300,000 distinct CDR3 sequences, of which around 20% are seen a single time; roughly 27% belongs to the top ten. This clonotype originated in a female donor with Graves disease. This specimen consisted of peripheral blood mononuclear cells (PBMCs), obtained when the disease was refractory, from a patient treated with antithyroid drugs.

CDR3 sequence: CASSDSSWTGLDLNTEAFF. In nucleotides, the CDR3 is TGTGCCAGCAGTGACTCCTCATGGACAGGGCTCGATTTGAACACTGAAGCTTTCTTT. This sequence joins TRBV6-2 or TRBV6-3 and TRBJ1-1, with 8 bases fitting TRBD1. The CDR3 length is 19 residues. Germline CDR1 MNHEY, CDR2 SVGEGT.